Sequencing of this TCR beta chain was carried out in a study of PD-L1 blockade in urothelial cancer (dated by TCRdb to 2017 to 2019). Study-wide context: Every patient began therapy in 2014 and was given atezolizumab 1,200 mg intravenously every 3 weeks. Around 29 patients had pretreatment blood TCR-seq, some 25 had at least one posttreatment blood collection, and some 25 had tumor TCR-seq. Blood samples were analyzed at two time points: 3 weeks after treatment start (second dose) and 6 weeks after treatment start. The study, an exploratory multi-omic analysis, examined somatic, immune and clinical correlates of response to PD-L1 blockade with atezolizumab in urothelial cancer. Pretreatment tumor samples and matched peripheral blood, collected serially before and after atezolizumab treatment, underwent TCR sequencing. An ECOG performance status of 0 or 1 was recorded for the patients, and 0 to 3 prior chemotherapy regimens had been received by the patients. Eight or nine patients reached durable clinical benefit, while about 19 patients did not. Blood samples gave a median of around 140,000 T cells and approximately 80,000 unique TCRs, with a median clonality of about 0.078. Progression-free survival longer than 6 months counted as durable clinical benefit, and TCR features were additionally tested against both progression-free and overall survival. Whole exome sequencing and RNA sequencing of pretreatment tumors were performed alongside TCR sequencing in the same patients. About nine tenths of the roughly 29 patients were identified as males with urothelial cancer of bladder origin, and a prior smoking history was reported by 18 of 29 patients.

A total of roughly 31 patients with locally advanced or metastatic urothelial carcinoma, treated at Memorial Sloan Kettering on a trial protocol, made up the cohort. Peripheral blood mononuclear cells were collected pretreatment and during treatment, at between 1 and 8 total time points per patient. The Qiagen DNeasy Blood extraction kit was used to purify genomic DNA from total PBMCs and tumor samples. PBMCs were collected pretreatment and during treatment and were isolated and stored as previously described. Sequences KGHSH (CDR1) and LQKENI (CDR2) are obtained from the germline V gene. The CDR3, from cysteine to phenylalanine, totals 14 residues. Only CDR3 DNA remains: 42 bases, in frame from the first base. V drops 0 bases and J drops 5 bases, leaving 10 bases in between. This clone has a single count. The antigen it recognizes is unknown. No clone much larger than this one lies a single base away; base qualities are absent.

Paper-wide results and their limitations: Because of the small sample size (n ≈ 31) and the many exploratory analyses performed, the results are intended to be regarded as hypothesis-generating. A pretreatment peripheral blood TCR clonality below the median was linked to improved progression-free and overall survival. Patients with durable benefit showed greater expansion of tumor-associated TCR clones in peripheral blood 3 weeks after starting treatment (n ≈ 21, p = 0.022).

To estimate absolute template abundance from read counts, synthetic TCR analog templates were spiked into each PCR. Using the immunoSEQ assay, TCRbeta CDR3 regions were amplified from genomic DNA with bias-controlled V and J gene primers. Sequencing of rearranged TCRbeta segments was performed at approximately 20X coverage. The paper's data handling went like this. Sequencing errors were corrected by clustering, and CDR3s were annotated against IMGT so that V, D and J genes could be assigned. Out-of-frame and stop-codon sequences were excluded, and only productive TCRbeta rearrangements were used in downstream analyses. Clonality was computed as one minus Shannon entropy normalized by the log of the number of unique productive sequences. Clones differing between time points or between blood and tumor were identified using Fisher's exact test with Benjamini-Hochberg correction, with an adjusted p below 0.01 applied as the threshold. Not all clones reach the TCRdb copy of this immuneACCESS table, which keeps in-frame sequences only. Checked studies attribute under half of the gap to unresolved V genes and leave the rest unexplained. The V and J calls and the clone size are those of that table, but D and trimming were determined from the DNA. A total of 44,000 or so clones appear in this sample, approximately 89% of them only once. Of the sample, 3.9% is held by the ten largest clones.

The source was PBMCs, collected around atezolizumab (anti-PD-L1) treatment. The chain employs TRBV18 and TRBJ2-5; the D segment could be TRBD2, given 6 matching bases. The sequence was collected from a man older than 75 with urothelial cancer. The base sequence is TGTGCCAGCTCACCACCACTAGCCCAGGAGACCCAGTACTTC. Its product reads: CASSPPLAQETQYF.